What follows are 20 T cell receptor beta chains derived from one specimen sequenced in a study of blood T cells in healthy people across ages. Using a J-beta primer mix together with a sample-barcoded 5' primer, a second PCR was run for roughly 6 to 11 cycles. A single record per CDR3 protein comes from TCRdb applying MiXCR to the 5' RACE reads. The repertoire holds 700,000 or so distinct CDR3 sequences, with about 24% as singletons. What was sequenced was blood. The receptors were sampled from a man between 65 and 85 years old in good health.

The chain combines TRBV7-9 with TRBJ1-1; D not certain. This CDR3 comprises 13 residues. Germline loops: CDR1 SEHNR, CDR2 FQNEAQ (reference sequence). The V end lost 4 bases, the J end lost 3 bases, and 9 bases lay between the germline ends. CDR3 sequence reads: CASSSAQDTEAFF. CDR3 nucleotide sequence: TGTGCCAGCAGCTCAGCTCAGGACACTGAAGCTTTCTTT.

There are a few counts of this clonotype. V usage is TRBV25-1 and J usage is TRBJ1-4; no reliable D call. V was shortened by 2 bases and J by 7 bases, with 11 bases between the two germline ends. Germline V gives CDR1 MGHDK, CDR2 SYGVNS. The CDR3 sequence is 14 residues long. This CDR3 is CASSERQPPEKLFF. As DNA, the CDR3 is TGTGCCAGCAGTGAACGGCAGCCCCCTGAAAAACTGTTTTTT.

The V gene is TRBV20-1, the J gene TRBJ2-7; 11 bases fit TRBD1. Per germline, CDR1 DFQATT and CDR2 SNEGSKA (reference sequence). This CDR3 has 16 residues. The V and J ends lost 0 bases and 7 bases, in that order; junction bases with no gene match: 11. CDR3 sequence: CSARDQFGQGADEQYF. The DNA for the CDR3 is TGCAGTGCTAGAGATCAATTCGGACAGGGGGCTGATGAGCAGTACTTC.

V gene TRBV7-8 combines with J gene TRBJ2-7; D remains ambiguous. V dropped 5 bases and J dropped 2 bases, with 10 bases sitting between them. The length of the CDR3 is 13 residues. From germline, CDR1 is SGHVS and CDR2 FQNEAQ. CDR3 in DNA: TGTGCCAGCAGCCTCGAAAAGGCCTACGAGCAGTACTTC. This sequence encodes CASSLEKAYEQYF.

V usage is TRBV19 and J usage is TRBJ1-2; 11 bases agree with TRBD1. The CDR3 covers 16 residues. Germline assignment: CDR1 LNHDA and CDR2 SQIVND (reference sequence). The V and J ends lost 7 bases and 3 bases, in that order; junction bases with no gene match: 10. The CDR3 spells CASKLTGTGGDYGYTF. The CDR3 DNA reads TGTGCCAGTAAGCTAACCGGGACAGGGGGAGACTATGGCTACACCTTC.

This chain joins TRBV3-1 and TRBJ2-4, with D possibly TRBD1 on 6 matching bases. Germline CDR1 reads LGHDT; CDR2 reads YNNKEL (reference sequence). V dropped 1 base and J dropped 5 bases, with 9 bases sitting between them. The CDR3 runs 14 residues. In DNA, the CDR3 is TGTGCCAGCAGCCAAGCAGGGGCCGAAAACATTCAGTACTTC. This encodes CASSQAGAENIQYF.

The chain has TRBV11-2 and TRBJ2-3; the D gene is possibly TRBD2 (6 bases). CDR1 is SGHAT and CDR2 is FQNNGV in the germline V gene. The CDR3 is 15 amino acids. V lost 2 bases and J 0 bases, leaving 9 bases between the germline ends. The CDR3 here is CASSLRRESTDTQYF. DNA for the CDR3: TGTGCCAGCAGCTTAAGGCGGGAAAGCACAGATACGCAGTATTTT.

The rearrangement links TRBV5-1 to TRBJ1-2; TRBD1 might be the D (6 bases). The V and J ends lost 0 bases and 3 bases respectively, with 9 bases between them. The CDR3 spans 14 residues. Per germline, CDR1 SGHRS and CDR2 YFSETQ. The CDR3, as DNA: TGCGCCAGCAGCTTGGTGGGGGCCGACTATGGCTACACCTTC. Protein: CASSLVGADYGYTF.

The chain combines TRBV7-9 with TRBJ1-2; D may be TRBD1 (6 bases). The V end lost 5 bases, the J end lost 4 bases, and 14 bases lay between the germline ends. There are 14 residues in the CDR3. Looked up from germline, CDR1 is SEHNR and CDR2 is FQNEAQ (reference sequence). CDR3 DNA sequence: TGTGCCAGCAGCAGCACACAGGGTCCCTATGGCTACACCTTC. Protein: CASSSTQGPYGYTF.

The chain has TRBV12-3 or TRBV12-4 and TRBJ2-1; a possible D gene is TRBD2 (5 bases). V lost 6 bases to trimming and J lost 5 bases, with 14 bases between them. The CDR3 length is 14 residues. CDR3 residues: CASSSFRENNEQFF. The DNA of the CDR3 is TGTGCCAGCAGCTCTTTTCGGGAAAACAATGAGCAGTTCTTC.

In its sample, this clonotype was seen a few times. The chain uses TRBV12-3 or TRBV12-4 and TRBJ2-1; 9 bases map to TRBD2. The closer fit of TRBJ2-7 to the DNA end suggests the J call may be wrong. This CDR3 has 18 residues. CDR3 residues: CASSLRVAGERAGYEQYV. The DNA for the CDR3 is TGTGCCAGCAGTTTAAGGGTAGCGGGAGAGCGAGCTGGGTACGAGCAGTACGTC.

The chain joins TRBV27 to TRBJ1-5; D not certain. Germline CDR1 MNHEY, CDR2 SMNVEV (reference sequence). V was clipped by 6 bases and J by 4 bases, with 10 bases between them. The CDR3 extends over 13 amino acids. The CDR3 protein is CASSRVRNQPQHF. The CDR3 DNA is TGTGCCAGCAGCAGAGTTAGAAATCAGCCCCAGCATTTT.

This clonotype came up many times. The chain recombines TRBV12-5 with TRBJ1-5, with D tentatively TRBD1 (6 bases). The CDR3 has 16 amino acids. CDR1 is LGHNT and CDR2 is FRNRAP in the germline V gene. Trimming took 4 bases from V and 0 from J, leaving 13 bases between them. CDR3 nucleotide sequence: TGTGCTAGTGGTTCGGGGGCCTTTTCTAGCAATCAGCCCCAGCATTTT. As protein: CASGSGAFSSNQPQHF.

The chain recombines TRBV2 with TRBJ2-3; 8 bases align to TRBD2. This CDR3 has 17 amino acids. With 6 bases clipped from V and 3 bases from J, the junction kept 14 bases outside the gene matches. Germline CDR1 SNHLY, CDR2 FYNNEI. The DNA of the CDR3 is TGTGCCAGCAGAAAGCTGGCGGGAGGCCCCACGACAGATACGCAGTATTTT. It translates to CASRKLAGGPTTDTQYF.

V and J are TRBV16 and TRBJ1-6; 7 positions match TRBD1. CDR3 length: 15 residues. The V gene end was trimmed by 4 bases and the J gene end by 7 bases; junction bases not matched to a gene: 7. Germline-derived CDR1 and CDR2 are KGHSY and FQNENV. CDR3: CASSPQGEGNSPLHF. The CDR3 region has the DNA TGTGCCAGCAGCCCGCAGGGGGAGGGGAATTCACCCCTCCACTTT.

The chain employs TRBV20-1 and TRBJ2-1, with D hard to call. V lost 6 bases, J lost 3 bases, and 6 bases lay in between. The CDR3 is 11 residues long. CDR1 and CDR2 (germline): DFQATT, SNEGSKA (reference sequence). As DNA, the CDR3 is TGCAGTGCGCTGGACTACAATGAGCAGTTCTTC. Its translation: CSALDYNEQFF.

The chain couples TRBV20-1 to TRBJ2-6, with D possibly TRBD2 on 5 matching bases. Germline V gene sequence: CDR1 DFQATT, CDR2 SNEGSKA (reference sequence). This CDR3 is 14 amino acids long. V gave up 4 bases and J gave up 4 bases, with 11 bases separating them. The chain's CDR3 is CSATPGIGANVLTF. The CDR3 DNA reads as TGCAGTGCTACCCCGGGGATCGGGGCCAACGTCCTGACTTTC.

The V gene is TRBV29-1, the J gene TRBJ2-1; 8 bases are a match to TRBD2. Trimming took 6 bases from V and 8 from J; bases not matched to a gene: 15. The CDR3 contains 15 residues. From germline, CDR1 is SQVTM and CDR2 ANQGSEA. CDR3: CSVEGGLESVDEQFF. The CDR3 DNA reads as TGCAGCGTCGAGGGGGGACTAGAATCGGTCGATGAGCAGTTCTTC.

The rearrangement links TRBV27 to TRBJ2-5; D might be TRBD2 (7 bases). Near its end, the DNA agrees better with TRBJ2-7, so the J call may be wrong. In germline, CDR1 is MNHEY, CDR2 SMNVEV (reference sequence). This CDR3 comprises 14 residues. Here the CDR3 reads CASGRRGGSYEQYF. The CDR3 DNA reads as TGTGCCAGCGGCCGGAGGGGGGGGTCCTACGAGCAGTACTTC.

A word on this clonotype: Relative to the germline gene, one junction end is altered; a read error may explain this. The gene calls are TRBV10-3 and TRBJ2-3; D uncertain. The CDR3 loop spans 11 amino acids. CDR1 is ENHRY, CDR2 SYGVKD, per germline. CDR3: CAVSVLDTQYF. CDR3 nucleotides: TGTGCCGTCAGTGTCCTAGATACGCAGTATTTT.